These 30 T cell receptor beta chains originate from one sample sequenced in a study of cytomegalovirus exposure and HLA in healthy donors. Primers: 60 Vbeta forward and 13 Jbeta reverse. Sequencing was performed with immunoSEQ multiplex PCR; in TCRdb, only in-frame clones are kept and a portion is missing. The profile shows 170,000 or so clones, 77% of them singletons. The sequenced material came from PBMCs. The receptors derive from a young woman in good health and CMV-seronegative.

The chain recombines TRBV25-1 with TRBJ2-4; D is possibly TRBD1 (5 bases). Trimming pared 4 bases from V and 1 base from J, leaving 11 bases between. This CDR3 region has 15 residues. Germline V gene lookup returns CDR1 MGHDK and CDR2 SYGVNS. The CDR3 protein is CASSVGAGAKNIQYF. The CDR3 DNA reads as TGTGCCAGCAGTGTTGGGGCAGGGGCCAAAAACATTCAGTACTTC.

As for this clone: One junction end disagrees with the germline gene, perhaps due to a read error. This sequence joins TRBV27 and TRBJ1-2, with a possible D match to TRBD1 (6 bases). The CDR3 has 13 residues. The germline V gene has CDR1 MNHEY and CDR2 SMNVEV (reference sequence). CDR3 in amino acids: CASSLTGLYGYPF. The CDR3 coding sequence is TGTGCCAGCAGTTTAACAGGGCTCTATGGCTACCCCTTC.

This clone showed up just a few times. The CDR3 loop reads CASSMEGGLAGGFSYNEQFF. CDR3 nucleotide sequence: TGTGCCAGTAGTATGGAGGGAGGGCTAGCGGGAGGATTCTCCTACAATGAGCAGTTCTTC. The chain couples TRBV19 to TRBJ2-1; TRBD2 agrees at 11 bases. V lost 3 bases, J lost 0 bases, and 13 bases stayed unmatched. The CDR3 runs to 20 residues. Looked up from germline, CDR1 is LNHDA and CDR2 is SQIVND (reference sequence).

The CDR3 is CASSMRLVGGSTEAFF. The CDR3 coding sequence is TGTGCCAGTAGTATGCGGTTGGTAGGCGGGAGCACTGAAGCTTTCTTT. This sequence joins TRBV19 and TRBJ1-1, with D unclear. V lost 3 bases and J lost 4, with 18 bases in between. The V gene's germline CDR1 is LNHDA and CDR2 SQIVND (reference sequence). The CDR3 loop spans 16 amino acids.

The chain joins TRBV2 to TRBJ1-5; 10 nucleotides agree with TRBD1. The CDR3 extends over 15 amino acids. Germline loops: CDR1 SNHLY, CDR2 FYNNEI. Trimming removed 7 bases from V and 5 bases from J; junction bases left unmatched: 8. CDR3 bases: TGTGCCAGCAACACCGACAGGGGGCTTTATCAGCCCCAGCATTTT. It encodes CASNTDRGLYQPQHF.

V and J are TRBV6-5 and TRBJ2-3, with 10 nucleotides matching TRBD2. This CDR3 has 14 amino acids. Germline CDR1 MNHEY, CDR2 SVGAGI. The V gene end was trimmed by 5 bases and the J gene end by 8 bases; junction bases not matched to a gene: 7. As DNA, the CDR3 is TGTGCCAGCAGTGTACTAGCGGGGCCCGGTACGCAGTATTTT. This sequence encodes CASSVLAGPGTQYF.

This chain uses TRBV5-1 with TRBJ1-2; D not resolved. CDR1 SGHRS and CDR2 YFSETQ come from the germline V gene. Trimming pared 3 bases from V and 4 bases from J, leaving 13 bases between. The CDR3 covers 14 residues. The CDR3, as DNA: TGCGCCAGCAGCTCAGACGCGGGAGGCTATGGCTACACCTTC. Its protein is CASSSDAGGYGYTF.

Of note for this clone: A junction boundary mismatches the germline segment, possibly from a read error. V is TRBV7-7 and J is TRBJ2-7; 8 nucleotides align to TRBD2. CDR3 length equals 15 residues. CDR1 and CDR2 (germline): SSHAT, FNYEAQ (reference sequence). The chain's CDR3 is CASSPRPGGAYEQYF. In DNA form, the CDR3 reads TGTGCTAGCAGCCCCAGACCGGGGGGGGCTTACGAGCAGTACTTC.

This chain joins TRBV28 and TRBJ1-1; D remains ambiguous. Germline-derived CDR1 and CDR2 are MDHEN and SYDVKM. This CDR3 has 14 amino acids. The germline V and J ends were trimmed by 3 bases and 3 bases, with 11 bases remaining between them. The CDR3: CASSLPGKHTEAFF. Here the CDR3 DNA reads TGTGCCAGCAGTTTGCCGGGGAAACACACTGAAGCTTTCTTT.

This clone was detected only once. The chain employs TRBV6-5 and TRBJ1-5; D remains unclear. Deletions cut 6 bases from V and 1 base from J, with 4 bases between. This CDR3 is built from 12 residues. Germline CDR1 is MNHEY and CDR2 is SVGAGI. DNA of the CDR3: TGTGCCAGCAGGTCAAGCAATCAGCCCCAGCATTTT. Translation: CASRSSNQPQHF.

The chain is built from TRBV30 and TRBJ1-5; the D is unclear. Germline V gene sequence: CDR1 GTSNPN, CDR2 SVGIG (reference sequence). The CDR3 spans 20 residues. Trimming cost V 0 bases and J 0 bases, with 24 bases left between them. CDR3 loop: CAWSVGGWAPLTGSNQPQHF. In DNA form, the CDR3 reads TGTGCCTGGAGTGTAGGAGGGTGGGCCCCTCTAACCGGTAGCAATCAGCCCCAGCATTTT.

This chain links TRBV27 with TRBJ2-5, with 8 nucleotides matching TRBD1. The J call is doubtful: the DNA matches TRBJ2-7 better. The CDR3 length is 15 residues. Germline loops: CDR1 MNHEY, CDR2 SMNVEV (reference sequence). The CDR3 sequence: CASSHPARTGIEQYF. The CDR3 DNA follows: TGTGCCAGCAGCCACCCGGCCAGGACAGGGATCGAGCAGTACTTC.

V and J are TRBV29-1 and TRBJ2-1; no reliable D call. Trimming stripped 4 bases from V and 0 bases from J, with 10 bases between. CDR1 is SQVTM and CDR2 is ANQGSEA in the germline V gene. The CDR3 has 14 residues. The CDR3 reads CSVVDMSSYNEQFF. In nucleotides, the CDR3 is TGCAGCGTTGTTGACATGAGCTCCTACAATGAGCAGTTCTTC.

The rearrangement links TRBV7-8 to TRBJ1-1, with 9 positions matching TRBD1. The trim removed 4 bases at V and 3 bases at J, leaving 0 bases unmatched. This CDR3 has 13 amino acids. Germline values: CDR1 SGHVS, CDR2 FQNEAQ. CDR3 region: CASSWDRDTEAFF. The CDR3 nucleotides are TGTGCCAGCAGCTGGGACAGGGACACTGAAGCTTTCTTT.

This clone has only one observation. This chain uses TRBV27 with TRBJ2-2; maybe TRBD1 (6 bases). Between the trimmed V and J ends, which lost 6 bases and 4 bases, there was a span of 9 bases. CDR1 MNHEY and CDR2 SMNVEV come from the germline V gene (reference sequence). The CDR3 extends over 13 amino acids. CDR3 nucleotides: TGTGCCAGCAGGCTAGGGGGCACCGGGGAGCTGTTTTTT. Translation gives CASRLGGTGELFF.

The V gene is TRBV12-5, the J gene TRBJ2-1, with D perhaps matching TRBD2 (6 bases). The CDR3 runs to 16 residues. Trimming pared 5 bases from V and 4 bases from J, leaving 18 bases between. Germline lookup yields CDR1 LGHNT and CDR2 FRNRAP. In DNA, the CDR3 is TGTGCTAGTGGTCAACGAACACCCGCGGGATACAATGAGCAGTTCTTC. Its protein product is CASGQRTPAGYNEQFF. The whole variable domain, filled in from reference TRBV12-5 and TRBJ2-1, reads DARVTQTPRHKVTEMGQEVTMRCQPILGHNTVFWYRQTMMQGLELLAYFRNRAPLDDSGMPKDRFSAEMPDATLATLKIQPSEPRDSAVYFCASGQRTPAGYNEQFFGPGTRLTVL.

V gene TRBV28 combines with J gene TRBJ1-2; a weak D match, TRBD1 (6 bases). This CDR3 region has 13 residues. Trimming pared 2 bases from V and 4 bases from J, leaving 8 bases between. Per the germline V gene, CDR1 is MDHEN and CDR2 is SYDVKM. The CDR3 DNA reads as TGTGCCAGCAGTTTAACAGGGCTCTATGGCTACACCTTC. This encodes CASSLTGLYGYTF.

J is TRBJ2-7 and V is TRBV5-1; no reliable D call. This CDR3 has 14 amino acids. V shed 0 bases and J shed 0 bases, with 7 bases lying between them. Germline V CDR1 and CDR2: SGHRS, YFSETQ. The DNA for the CDR3 is TGCGCCAGCAGCTTGGAGAGTAGCTCCTACGAGCAGTACTTC. This codes for CASSLESSSYEQYF.

The chain employs TRBV4-3 and TRBJ1-3; a possible D gene is TRBD1 (6 bases). V was clipped by 2 bases and J by 8 bases, with 19 bases between them. The CDR3 totals 16 residues. The germline CDR1 and CDR2 sequences are LGHNA and YSLEER. The CDR3: CASSQSAGGAGDTIYF. The CDR3 region has the DNA TGCGCCAGCAGCCAAAGTGCGGGGGGCGCTGGGGACACCATATATTTT.

The chain employs TRBV28 and TRBJ2-4; a weak D match, TRBD2 (5 bases). V lost 3 bases and J lost 0, with 24 bases in between. In germline, CDR1 is MDHEN, CDR2 SYDVKM. This CDR3 is built from 20 residues. The CDR3 here is CASSLRRQPQSGLAKNIQYF. The CDR3 DNA is TGTGCCAGCAGTTTGAGGCGGCAGCCGCAATCTGGACTAGCCAAAAACATTCAGTACTTC.

The chain employs TRBV9 and TRBJ2-1; 8 bases line up with TRBD2. Germline V gene data show CDR1 as SGDLS and CDR2 as YYNGEE. CDR3 size: 15 residues. Trimming took 0 bases from V and 4 from J; bases not matched to a gene: 3. As DNA, the CDR3 is TGTGCCAGCAGCGTAGCGGGAGGGCATTACAATGAGCAGTTCTTC. This encodes CASSVAGGHYNEQFF.

The rearrangement uses TRBV5-4 and TRBJ2-5; 7 positions match TRBD2. The CDR3 contains 15 residues. J gave up 5 bases and V 4 bases, and 11 bases lay outside the gene matches. CDR1 and CDR2 from the germline V gene are SGHNT and YYREEE (reference sequence). The CDR3, as DNA: TGTGCCAGCAGCCAACAACTAGCGCCGTATGAGACCCAGTACTTC. As protein: CASSQQLAPYETQYF.

The V and J genes are TRBV18 and TRBJ1-3, with D perhaps matching TRBD1 (6 bases). The CDR3 is made up of 14 amino acids. The ends were cut back, 6 bases at V and 4 bases at J, with 13 bases in the middle. Germline CDR1 is KGHSH and CDR2 is LQKENI. Written as DNA, the CDR3 is TGTGCCAGCTCCCTCCAGGGGATAGGAAACACCATATATTTT. It translates to CASSLQGIGNTIYF.

The chain recombines TRBV5-1 with TRBJ2-1, with D perhaps matching TRBD2 (7 bases). This CDR3 region has 16 residues. The V and J ends lost 4 bases and 0 bases respectively, with 14 bases between them. The V gene's germline CDR1 is SGHRS and CDR2 YFSETQ. The CDR3 DNA follows: TGCGCCAGCAGCCTTAGGGGGAGGGGCTCCTACAATGAGCAGTTCTTC. Translated, it gives CASSLRGRGSYNEQFF. The whole variable domain, remainder taken from reference TRBV5-1 and TRBJ2-1, is KAGVTQTPRYLIKTRGQQVTLSCSPISGHRSVSWYQQTPGQGLQFLFEYFSETQRNKGNFPGRFSGRQFSNSRSEMNVSTLELGDSALYLCASSLRGRGSYNEQFFGPGTRLTVL.

The rearrangement links TRBV6-5 to TRBJ2-1; 9 bases map to TRBD2. The CDR3 runs 14 residues. CDR1 is MNHEY and CDR2 is SVGAGI in the germline V gene. V was clipped by 4 bases and J by 9 bases; unmatched bases: 7. The CDR3 loop reads CASSFAGGGGEQFF. CDR3 sequence (DNA): TGTGCCAGCAGTTTCGCGGGAGGGGGCGGTGAGCAGTTCTTC.

The chain combines TRBV29-1 with TRBJ2-1; TRBD2 agrees at 10 bases. Per germline, CDR1 SQVTM and CDR2 ANQGSEA. There are 15 residues in the CDR3. V dropped 4 bases and J dropped 0; count of bases not matched to a gene: 3. CDR3 region: CSVGGLASSYNEQFF. CDR3 sequence (DNA): TGCAGCGTTGGGGGACTAGCGAGCTCCTACAATGAGCAGTTCTTC.

This clone was detected only a few times. V gene TRBV7-9 combines with J gene TRBJ1-3; no firm D call. The CDR3 is 12 residues long. Trimming took off 9 bases at V and 2 bases at J, with 8 bases between the two ends. Per the germline V gene, CDR1 is SEHNR and CDR2 is FQNEAQ (reference sequence). CDR3 in amino acids: CASEGTGNTIYF. The CDR3 DNA follows: TGTGCCAGTGAGGGAACTGGAAACACCATATATTTT.

The J gene is TRBJ2-3, the V gene TRBV28; 8 positions match TRBD1. Unmatched junction bases numbered 3, after V lost 1 base and J lost 3 bases. This CDR3 spans 15 amino acids. CDR1 and CDR2 from the germline V gene are MDHEN and SYDVKM. In nucleotides, the CDR3 is TGTGCCAGCAGTTTATTGAGGACAGGGACAGATACGCAGTATTTT. Translating it yields CASSLLRTGTDTQYF.

This rearrangement joins TRBV7-9 to TRBJ2-1, with D hard to call. V was cut by 1 base and J by 0 bases, with 7 bases left in between. Germline V gene data show CDR1 as SEHNR and CDR2 as FQNEAQ (reference sequence). The CDR3 has 15 residues. For the CDR3, the DNA is TGTGCCAGCAGCTTAGGGCCAAGCTCCTACAATGAGCAGTTCTTC. This sequence encodes CASSLGPSSYNEQFF.

The genes are TRBV4-3 and TRBJ2-2; 7 bases line up with TRBD1. The junction had 4 bases not matched to a gene; V was cut back by 0 bases and J by 0 bases. Germline CDR1 and CDR2: LGHNA and YSLEER. CDR3 length: 17 amino acids. Here the CDR3 reads CASSQEPTGTNTGELFF. The CDR3 DNA follows: TGCGCCAGCAGCCAAGAACCGACAGGGACGAACACCGGGGAGCTGTTTTTT.